This T cell receptor beta chain is drawn from a study of cytomegalovirus exposure and HLA in healthy donors. Study at large: The study's early data release held tens of millions of unique TCRs from HLA-typed donors.

The study's findings and limits: Under in vitro conditions, three CMV-associated chains were confirmed as specific for CMV antigens.

Points on this clone: Its target is not known.

The CDR3 totals 12 residues. V dropped 2 bases and J dropped 8; count of bases not matched to a gene: 3. CDR1 and CDR2 from the germline V gene are GTSNPN and SVGIG (reference sequence). Researchers ran the PCR with 60 Vbeta and 13 Jbeta primers. The protocol was immunoSEQ multiplex PCR, while the TCRdb copy is restricted to in-frame clones and leaves out a portion. The data contain fewer than 120,000 clones, around 84% of them seen just once; the ten biggest clones take up 1.3%. Sequencing input: PBMCs. The genes are TRBV30 and TRBJ1-2, with 9 bases fitting TRBD1. The TCR sequence derives from a woman aged 25-40 years in good health and CMV-seronegative. Here the CDR3 DNA reads TGTGCCTGGAGTCCAACAGGGGGCGGCTACACCTTC. Its translation is CAWSPTGGGYTF.